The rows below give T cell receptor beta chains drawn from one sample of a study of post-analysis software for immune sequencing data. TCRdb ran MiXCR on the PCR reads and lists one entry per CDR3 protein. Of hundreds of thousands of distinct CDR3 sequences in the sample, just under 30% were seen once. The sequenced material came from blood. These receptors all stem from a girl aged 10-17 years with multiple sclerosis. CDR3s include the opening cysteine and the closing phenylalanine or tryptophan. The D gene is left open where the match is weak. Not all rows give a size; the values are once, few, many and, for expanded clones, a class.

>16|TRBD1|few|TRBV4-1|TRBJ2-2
TGCGCCAGCAGCCAATCCGGGACAGGGGGCACCGGGGAGCTGTTTTTT
CASSQSGTGGTGELFF
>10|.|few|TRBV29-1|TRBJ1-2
TGCAGCGTCTCTACCTATGGCTACACCTTC
CSVSTYGYTF
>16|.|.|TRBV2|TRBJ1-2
TGTGCCAGCAGTGGTCGGGGGACCGCGTTCGACCATGGCTGCACCTTC
CASSGRGTAFDHGCTF
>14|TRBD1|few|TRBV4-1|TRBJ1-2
TGCGCCAGCAGCCAAGTTCAGGGGGTGGGTGGCTACACCTTC
CASSQVQGVGGYTF
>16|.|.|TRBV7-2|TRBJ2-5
TGTGCCAGCAGCTTATGGGCCCCAGGGTCTGGCGAGACCCAGTACTTC
CASSLWAPGSGETQYF
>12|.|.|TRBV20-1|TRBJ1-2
TGCAGTGCCCAGGACAGAGGCTATGGCTACACCTTC
CSAQDRGYGYTF
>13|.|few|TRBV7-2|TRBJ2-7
TGTGCCAGCGCCCGCAGGAGCTCCTACGAGCAGTACTTC
CASARRSSYEQYF
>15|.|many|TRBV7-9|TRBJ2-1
TGTGCCAGCAGGGCCGGGACGGCGAGCCAACGTGAGCAGTTCTTC
CASRAGTASQREQFF
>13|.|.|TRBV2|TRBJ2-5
TGTGCCAGCAGCGGGGGACAGCGGGAGACCCAGTACTTC
CASSGGQRETQYF
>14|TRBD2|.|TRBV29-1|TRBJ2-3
TGCAGCGTTTTAAGCGGGGGGCGCACAGATACGCAGTATTTT
CSVLSGGRTDTQYF
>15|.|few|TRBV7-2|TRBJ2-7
TGTGCCAGCAGCTTAGCTGTCAGGGCCTCCTACGAGCAGTACTTC
CASSLAVRASYEQYF
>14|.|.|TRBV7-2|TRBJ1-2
TGTGCCAGCAGCTTCCAACAGGGCTTGTATGGCTACACCTTC
CASSFQQGLYGYTF
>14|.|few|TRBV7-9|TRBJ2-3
TGTGCCAGTACGTCCGGGCTAATCACAGATACGCAGTATTTT
CASTSGLITDTQYF
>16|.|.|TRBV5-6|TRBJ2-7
TGTGCCAGCAGCTTGGTTTGGGCTACCAAATACAATGAGCAGTACTTC
CASSLVWATKYNEQYF
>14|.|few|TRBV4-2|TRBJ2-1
TGTGCCAGCAGCCAAGGGGACCAGCAGGGTGAGCAGTTCTTC
CASSQGDQQGEQFF
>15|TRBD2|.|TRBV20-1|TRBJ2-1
TGCAGTGCCCCCACCGGGACTAGGGGATTGAATGAGCAGTTCTTC
CSAPTGTRGLNEQFF
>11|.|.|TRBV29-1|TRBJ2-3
TGCAGCGCGGGTACAGGAGATACGCAGTATTTT
CSAGTGDTQYF
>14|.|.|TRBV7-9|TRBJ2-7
TGTGCCAGCAGCTTGACGGGAGCGACCTACGAGCAGTACTTC
CASSLTGATYEQYF
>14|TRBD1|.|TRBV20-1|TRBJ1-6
TGCAGTGCTGTAAGGACAGGGAGGAATTCACCCCTCCACTTT
CSAVRTGRNSPLHF
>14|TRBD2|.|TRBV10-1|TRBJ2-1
TGCGCCAGCGGACCGGGACTAGGTAGCAATGAGCAGTTCTTC
CASGPGLGSNEQFF
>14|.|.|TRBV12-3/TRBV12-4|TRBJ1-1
TGTGCCAGCAGTCCACAGGCGGGTAACACTGAAGCTTTCTTT
CASSPQAGNTEAFF
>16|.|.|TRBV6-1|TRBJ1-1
TGTGCCAGCAGTGAAGCTTTCAGTGGGCTCTTCGGGGGAGCTTTCTTT
CASSEAFSGLFGGAFF
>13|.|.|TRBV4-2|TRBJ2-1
TGTGCCAGCAGAGGGTCTATGCCCAACGAGCAGTTCTTC
CASRGSMPNEQFF
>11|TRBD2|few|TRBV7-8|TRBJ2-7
TGTGCCACTAGCGGGGTCTACGAGCAGTACTTC
CATSGVYEQYF
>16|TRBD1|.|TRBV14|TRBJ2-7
TGTGCCAGCAGCCGATTACCGGGACAGGGATCCTACGAGCAGTACTTC
CASSRLPGQGSYEQYF
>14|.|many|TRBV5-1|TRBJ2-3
TGCGCCAGCAGCCCCGGCGGTAACGGAGATACGCAGTATTTT
CASSPGGNGDTQYF
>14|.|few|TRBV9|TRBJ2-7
TGTGCCAGCAGCGTCCCCGCGTGGGCTTACGAGCAGTACTTC
CASSVPAWAYEQYF
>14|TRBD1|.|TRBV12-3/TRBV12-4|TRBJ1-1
TGTGCCAGCAGTTTGGGTAGGGGGCTGACTGAAGCTTTCTTT
CASSLGRGLTEAFF
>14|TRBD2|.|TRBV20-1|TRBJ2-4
TGCAGTGCTAGGGGACTAGCGGGGGGAAACATTCAGTACTTC
CSARGLAGGNIQYF
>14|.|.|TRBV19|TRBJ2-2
TGTGCCACGCGAGGGGCGACCCACACCGGGGAGCTGTTTTTT
CATRGATHTGELFF
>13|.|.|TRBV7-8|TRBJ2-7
TGTGCCAGCAGCTTATGGGAGTGGAGCGAGCAGTACTTC
CASSLWEWSEQYF
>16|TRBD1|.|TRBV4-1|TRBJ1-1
TGCGCCTGCAGCCAAGATGCTCCAAACAGGGGAACTGAAGCTTTCTTT
CACSQDAPNRGTEAFF
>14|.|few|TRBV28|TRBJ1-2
TGTGCCAGCAGCCACGACAGTGGGAGGCGAGGCTACACCTTC
CASSHDSGRRGYTF
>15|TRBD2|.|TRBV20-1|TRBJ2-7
TGCAGTGCGAGTACTAGCGGGAGCAGTATCTACGAGCAGTACTTC
CSASTSGSSIYEQYF
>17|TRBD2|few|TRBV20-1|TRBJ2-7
TGCAGTGCCCGCCGGGGCGGGAGATCTCATTTATCCTACGAGCAGTACTTC
CSARRGGRSHLSYEQYF
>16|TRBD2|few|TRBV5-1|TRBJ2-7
TGCGCCAGCAGCCTGATAGGGCCTAGCGGGACTTACGAGCAGTACTTC
CASSLIGPSGTYEQYF
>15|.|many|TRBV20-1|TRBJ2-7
TGCAGTGCTAACCCCTCGGACCAGCCAAGCTACGAGCAGTACTTC
CSANPSDQPSYEQYF
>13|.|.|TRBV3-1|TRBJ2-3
TGTGCCAGCAGCCATATGGACATCGATACGCAGTATTTT
CASSHMDIDTQYF
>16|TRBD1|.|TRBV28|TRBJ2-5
TGTGCCAGCAGTGACCCCGGGACAGGGGGCAGAAAGACCCAGTACTTC
CASSDPGTGGRKTQYF
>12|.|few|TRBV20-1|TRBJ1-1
TGCAGTGCTCCCGACAGACTCACTGAAGCTTTCTTT
CSAPDRLTEAFF
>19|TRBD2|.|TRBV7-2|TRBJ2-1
TGTGCCAGCAGCCCTCGTTTGTTGAAGCGGGGGGGCTCCTACAATGAGCAGTTCTTC
CASSPRLLKRGGSYNEQFF
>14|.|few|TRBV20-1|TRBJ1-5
TGCAGTGCTCTCGAGGGGATTATGAATCAGCCCCAGCATTTT
CSALEGIMNQPQHF